This T cell receptor beta chain was found in a study of blood T cell repertoires in COVID-19. Germline lookup yields CDR1 MNHEY and CDR2 SVGAGI. The length of the CDR3 is 14 residues. J gave up 12 bases and V 6 bases, and 11 bases lay outside the gene matches. The authors' processing: For nucleated cells, counts were estimated from reference gene primer amplification. Measured with immunoSEQ multiplex PCR; TCRdb has only the in-frame clones, and not every one. Clonal size and the V and J genes are those of that table, whereas D and trimming came from the DNA. The data show 200,000 to 250,000 clones, roughly 90% seen once.

The J gene is TRBJ1-4, the V gene TRBV6-5; 9 nucleotides align to TRBD1. Specimen: PBMCs or T cells enriched from blood (not recorded which). This receptor was identified in a woman aged 50 to 65 in a cohort exposed to, infected with or recovered from COVID-19 (not recorded which). The CDR3 sequence: CASRSPGQGRELFF. The CDR3 DNA reads TGTGCCAGCAGGTCACCGGGACAGGGTCGAGAACTGTTTTTT.